This T cell receptor beta chain originates from a study of somatic mutations in cytotoxic T cells in rheumatoid arthritis (dated by TCRdb to about 2017). At the level of the whole study: Before any treatment started and right after they were diagnosed, patients gave peripheral blood samples (around 30 ml EDTA). A FACSAria II or Sony SH800 was used to flow-sort some V beta antibody-stained T-cell populations at nearly 100% purity, and TCRB sequencing was also done on sorted V beta1+ cells. Whether expanded CD8+ T-cell clones in untreated, newly diagnosed rheumatoid arthritis carry somatic mutations was the study question, and clonality was characterized with TCRB deep sequencing. TCRB deep sequencing was performed for some 65 rheumatoid arthritis patients and approximately 20 healthy controls. Median age was essentially the same in the patient group and the control group. Points the paper makes about the study in general: Viral specificity could not be ruled out by absence from virus-specific databases, and the antigen targets of the expanded CD8+ clones remained unknown. In about an eighth of the roughly 65 patients, more than 20% of CD8+ cells belonged to the largest CD8+ clone, while several identical CD8+ TCRB sequences were shared between blood and synovial fluid. CD8+ clonality increased with age in patients (Spearman r ~ 0.47) but not in healthy controls. CD8+ T-cell clonality did not differ significantly between rheumatoid arthritis patients and age-matched healthy controls. The finding that TRBV07 was slightly underrepresented in patients was left unadjusted for multiple comparisons.

On an AutoMACS, CD4+ and CD8+ cells were isolated via positive magnetic bead selection, and their purity was verified by flow cytometry. Clonal expansions were first screened by flow cytometry with a TCR V beta antibody panel, then characterized by TCRB deep sequencing of sorted CD8+ fractions. Isolation of peripheral blood mononuclear cells was done through Ficoll-Paque PLUS density gradient separation. DNA was extracted from CD4-enriched, CD8-enriched or PBMC samples with Nucleospin Tissue or Tissue XS kits and quantified with a Qubit 2.0 fluorometer. CDR3 length: 14 amino acids, cysteine to phenylalanine. Of all the DNA, just the CDR3 is kept, 42 bases in frame from base 1. CDR1 and CDR2, looked up from the germline V gene, are SQVTM and ANQGSEA. V drops 6 bases and J drops 4 bases, leaving 19 bases in between. Genomic DNA underwent TCRB CDR3 sequencing using the immunoSEQ assay. As for the original processing: Only a few patient CD8+ clones larger than 1% matched published virus-specific TCRB sequences when compared against them. The analyses included only productive TCRB rearrangements. A clone was defined by a unique TCRB CDR3 sequence, and clonality was computed as a productive clonality index based on Shannon entropy. Repertoire overlap between two samples was calculated from the template counts of each clone relative to total templates per sample. V-gene usage measured by flow cytometry correlated with TCRB sequencing V-gene usage, with a Spearman r of 0.5 to 0.65. This immuneACCESS table, as held by TCRdb, lists in-frame sequences with V and J called but not all clones. Of the missing ones, under half trace to an unresolved V gene in checked studies; the others have no known cause. V and J calls and clone size are those listed in that table; D and trimming were worked out from the DNA. Here the sample has around 4,500 clones; around 78% occur a single time. More than 35% of the sample is taken by the ten largest.

Concerning this clone: Its antigen is unknown. Base quality data are lacking; no much larger clone is found one base away.

This receptor was identified in a man between 65 and 85 years old with rheumatoid arthritis. The sequencing sample was made of CD8+ T cells sorted from blood. The chain uses TRBV29-1 and TRBJ2-7; the D region possibly corresponds to TRBD1 (7 bases align). The CDR3 reads CSVLLSGGYYEQYF. The DNA is as follows: TGCAGCGTCCTCCTCTCAGGGGGGTATTACGAGCAGTACTTC.